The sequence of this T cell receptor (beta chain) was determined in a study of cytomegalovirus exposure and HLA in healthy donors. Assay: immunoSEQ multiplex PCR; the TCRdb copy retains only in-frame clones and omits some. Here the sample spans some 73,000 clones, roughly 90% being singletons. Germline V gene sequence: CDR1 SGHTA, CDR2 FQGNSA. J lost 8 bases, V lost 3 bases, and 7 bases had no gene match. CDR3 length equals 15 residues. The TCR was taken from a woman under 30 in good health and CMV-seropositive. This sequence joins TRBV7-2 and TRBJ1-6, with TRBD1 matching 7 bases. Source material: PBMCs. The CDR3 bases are TGTGCCAGCAGCTTCGGGACAGCCAAAGATTCACCCCTCCACTTT. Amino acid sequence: CASSFGTAKDSPLHF.